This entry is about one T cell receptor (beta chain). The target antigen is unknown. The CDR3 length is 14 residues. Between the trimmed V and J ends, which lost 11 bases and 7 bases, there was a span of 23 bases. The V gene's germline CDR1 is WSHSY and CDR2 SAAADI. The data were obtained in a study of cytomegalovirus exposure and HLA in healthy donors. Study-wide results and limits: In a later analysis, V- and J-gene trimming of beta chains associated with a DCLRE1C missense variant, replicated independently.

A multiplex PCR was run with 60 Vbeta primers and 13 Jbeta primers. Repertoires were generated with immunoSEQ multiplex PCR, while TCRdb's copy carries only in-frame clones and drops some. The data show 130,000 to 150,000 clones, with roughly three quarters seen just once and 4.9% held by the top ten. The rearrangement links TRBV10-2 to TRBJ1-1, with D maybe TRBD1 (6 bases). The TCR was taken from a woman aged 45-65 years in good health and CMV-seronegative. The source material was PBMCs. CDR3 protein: CACGGVRGVDEAFF. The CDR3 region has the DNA TGCGCCTGCGGGGGGGTCAGGGGTGTGGATGAAGCTTTCTTT.